This T cell receptor (beta chain) derives from a study of Graves' ophthalmopathy and Graves' hyperthyroidism. Unmatched junction bases numbered 4, after V lost 6 bases and J lost 1 base. CDR3 size: 14 residues. In this sample, this clonotype turned up many times. Its antigen is undetermined. Whole-study findings and limits: The model predicted progression of ophthalmopathy with a sensitivity of 60% to 71%, and its specificity was 72.22%.

RNA transcripts served as template for amplifying TCR beta CDR3 sequences. Following a first-round RT-PCR that used HTBI primers, a second-round multiplex PCR was carried out. TCRdb re-called the multiplex PCR reads with MiXCR, one entry per CDR3 protein. The top ten hold about 40% of the sample, which has about 740,000 distinct CDR3 sequences, roughly 40% seen once. The rearrangement uses TRBV12-3 or TRBV12-4 and TRBJ1-1, with 8 bases matching TRBD1. Sequencing was carried out using peripheral blood. The receptor was isolated from an adult man with Graves' ophthalmopathy. The chain's CDR3 is CASSRQGKNTEAFF. The CDR3 DNA reads TGTGCCAGCAGCCGACAGGGGAAGAACACTGAAGCTTTCTTT.